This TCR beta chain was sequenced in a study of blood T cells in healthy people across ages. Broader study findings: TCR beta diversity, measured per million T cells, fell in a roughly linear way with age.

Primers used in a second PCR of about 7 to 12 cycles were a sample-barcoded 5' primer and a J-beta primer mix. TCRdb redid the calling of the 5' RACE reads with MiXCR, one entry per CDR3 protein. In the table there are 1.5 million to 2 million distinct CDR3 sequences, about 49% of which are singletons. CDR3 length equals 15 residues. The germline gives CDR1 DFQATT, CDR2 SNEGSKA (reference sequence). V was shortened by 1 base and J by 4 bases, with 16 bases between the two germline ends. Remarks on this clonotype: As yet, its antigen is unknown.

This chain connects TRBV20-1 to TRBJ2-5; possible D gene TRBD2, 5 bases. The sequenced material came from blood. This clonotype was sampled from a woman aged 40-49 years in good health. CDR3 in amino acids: CSARAGSGGSETQYF. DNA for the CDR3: TGCAGTGCTAGAGCGGGTAGTGGAGGATCAGAGACCCAGTACTTC.